This TCR beta chain is from a study of T cell responses to AZD1222 COVID-19 vaccine. General study results and limits: Baseline seropositivity characterized only six AZD1222 recipients. Dominant CD4 TCR responses targeted spike regions 160-218 and 743-854. Possibly, clonal diversity was underestimated; donors were largely white British and included more females. Regions left unmutated in variants are reportedly the target of nearly half of spike-specific TCRs.

V was cut by 2 bases and J by 4 bases, with 8 bases left in between. In germline, CDR1 is MNHEY, CDR2 SVGAGI. The CDR3 has 13 amino acids. TCRdb's table, derived via immunoSEQ multiplex PCR, lists solely in-frame clones and lacks some. The table includes approximately 150,000 clones, around 89% detected once. A note on this clone: Antigen specificity is unknown.

The sequence was obtained from an adult in good health. The chain links TRBV6-5 to TRBJ1-1, with D possibly being TRBD1 (5 bases). Sample: peripheral blood, taken on day 0 of MenACWY control vaccination. As DNA, the CDR3 is TGTGCCAGCAGTTACGCAGGGCCCACTGAAGCTTTCTTT. This encodes CASSYAGPTEAFF.